These 2 T cell receptor beta chains came from one sample sequenced in a study of graft-versus-host responses after intestinal transplantation. The method was immunoSEQ multiplex PCR; TCRdb's version includes in-frame clones alone and lacks a portion of them. The sample yields under 90,000 clones, around 93% seen once. Sequenced material: PBMCs, taken 98 days after intestinal transplantation. The origin of the receptors is a human patient who received an intestinal transplant, so some T cells may come from the graft donor.

This clone was counted a single time. The gene calls are TRBV28 and TRBJ1-2; 8 bases line up with TRBD1. After removal of 8 bases from V and 10 bases from J, the junction contained 6 bases not matched to a gene. CDR1 and CDR2 from the germline V gene are MDHEN and SYDVKM. The CDR3 loop spans 11 amino acids. The CDR3 is CASVTGGDYTF. CDR3 bases: TGTGCCAGCGTCACAGGGGGTGACTACACCTTC.

The rearrangement links TRBV29-1 to TRBJ1-1, with 9 bases that match TRBD1. The CDR3 is 13 residues long. Germline V gene data show CDR1 as SQVTM and CDR2 as ANQGSEA. V was clipped by 5 bases and J by 1 base; unmatched bases: 2. The DNA for the CDR3 is TGCAGCGTTCGGACAGGGGCGAACACTGAAGCTTTCTTT. This translates into CSVRTGANTEAFF.